This T cell receptor beta chain was obtained from a study of beta chain features in type 1 diabetes. Every donor provided one heparinised blood draw, which averaged approximately 100 mL. Based on CD45RO/CCR7/CD25/CD127/CD95/CD27, CD4+ regulatory, stem cell-like memory, naive and central memory cells were sorted. Post-sort purity exceeded 95% for all sorted populations. V gave up 0 bases and J gave up 4 bases, with 9 bases separating them. The CDR3 spans 15 residues. Of the isolated RNA, all was reverse transcribed, and so the sequenced material was expressed TCRB transcripts. Here immunoSEQ multiplex PCR was the method, and the copy in TCRdb shows in-frame clones only, minus some. The sample consists of about 340,000 clones, approximately 15% of them appearing once. On this clone: Antigen: not known.

Study-wide results and limits: PCR might pick shorter templates more often, in the same way for patients and controls. Type 1 diabetes patients had moderately but significantly shorter TCRB CDR3s in all four CD4+ subsets.

Specimen: naive CD4+ T cells from blood. The rearrangement joins TRBV23-1 to TRBJ1-4; D ambiguous. TRBV23-1 is an open reading frame, and its role is uncertain. The clonotype comes from a woman aged 18 to 35 with type 1 diabetes. This CDR3 is CASSQSRRFNEKLFF. Written as DNA, the CDR3 is TGCGCCAGCAGTCAATCCCGCCGGTTTAATGAAAAACTGTTTTTT.